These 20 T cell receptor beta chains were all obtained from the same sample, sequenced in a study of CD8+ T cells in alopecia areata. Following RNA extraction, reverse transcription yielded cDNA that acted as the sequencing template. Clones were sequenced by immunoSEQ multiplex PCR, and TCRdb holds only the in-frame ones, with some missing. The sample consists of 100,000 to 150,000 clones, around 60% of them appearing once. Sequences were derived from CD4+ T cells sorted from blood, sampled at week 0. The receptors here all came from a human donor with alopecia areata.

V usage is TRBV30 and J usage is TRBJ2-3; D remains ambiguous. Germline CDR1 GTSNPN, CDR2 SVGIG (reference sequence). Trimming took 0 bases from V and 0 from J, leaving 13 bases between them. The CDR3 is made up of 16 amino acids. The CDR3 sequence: CAWSVSLTFSTDTQYF. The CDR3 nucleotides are TGTGCCTGGAGTGTATCTCTTACCTTTAGCACAGATACGCAGTATTTT.

This chain's CDR3 is CASSYSSRIEAFF. CDR3 in DNA: TGTGCCAGCAGTTACTCGTCCCGGATTGAAGCTTTCTTT. The chain employs TRBV6-5 and TRBJ1-1; D uncertain. Trimming took 0 bases from V and 7 from J, leaving 9 bases between them. The CDR3 spans 13 residues. In germline, CDR1 is MNHEY, CDR2 SVGAGI.

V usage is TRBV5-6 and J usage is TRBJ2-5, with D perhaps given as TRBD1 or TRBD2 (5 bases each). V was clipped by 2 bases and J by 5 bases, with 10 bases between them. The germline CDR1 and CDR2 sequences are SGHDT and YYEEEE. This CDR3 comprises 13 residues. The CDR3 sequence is CASSFTGGETQYF. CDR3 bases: TGTGCCAGCAGCTTCACAGGCGGGGAGACCCAGTACTTC.

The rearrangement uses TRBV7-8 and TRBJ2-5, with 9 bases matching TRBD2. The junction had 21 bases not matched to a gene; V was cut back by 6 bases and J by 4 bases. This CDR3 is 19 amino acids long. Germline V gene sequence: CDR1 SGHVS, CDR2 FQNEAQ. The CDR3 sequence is CASRLEPAQREEIGETQYF. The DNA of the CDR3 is TGTGCCAGCAGGCTCGAACCGGCCCAGCGGGAGGAGATTGGAGAGACCCAGTACTTC.

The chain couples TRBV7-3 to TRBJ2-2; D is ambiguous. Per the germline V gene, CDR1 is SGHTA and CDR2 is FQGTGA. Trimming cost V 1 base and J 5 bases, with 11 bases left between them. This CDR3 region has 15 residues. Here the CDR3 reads CASSLSLGRTGELFF. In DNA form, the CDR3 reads TGTGCCAGCAGCTTAAGTTTAGGGCGTACCGGGGAGCTGTTTTTT.

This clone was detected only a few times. The CDR3 sequence: CAIGLAATNTGELFF. CDR3 coding DNA: TGTGCCATAGGGCTAGCGGCCACGAACACCGGGGAGCTGTTTTTT. The chain has TRBV28 and TRBJ2-2; the match to TRBD2 covers 7 bases. The germline CDR1 and CDR2 sequences are MDHEN and SYDVKM. CDR3 size: 15 residues. V was clipped by 10 bases and J by 0 bases; unmatched bases: 8.

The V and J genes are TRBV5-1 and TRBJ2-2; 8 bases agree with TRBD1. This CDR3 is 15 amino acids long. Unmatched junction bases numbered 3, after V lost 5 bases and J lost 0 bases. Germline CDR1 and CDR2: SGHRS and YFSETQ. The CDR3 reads CASSPGQANTGELFF. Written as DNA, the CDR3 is TGCGCCAGCAGTCCGGGACAGGCGAACACCGGGGAGCTGTTTTTT.

CDR3 loop: CASSEYFEQYF. Written as DNA, the CDR3 is TGTGCCAGCAGTGAATATTTCGAGCAGTACTTC. The rearrangement links TRBV6-1 to TRBJ2-7; D call uncertain. Trimming stripped 2 bases from V and 6 bases from J, with 5 bases between. This CDR3 spans 11 amino acids. Germline assignment: CDR1 MNHNS and CDR2 SASEGT.

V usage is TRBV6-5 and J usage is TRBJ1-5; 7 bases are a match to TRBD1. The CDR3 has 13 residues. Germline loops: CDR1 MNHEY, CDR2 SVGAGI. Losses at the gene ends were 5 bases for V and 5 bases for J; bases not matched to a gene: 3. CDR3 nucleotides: TGTGCCAGCAGTCAGGGGGGGGATCAGCCCCAGCATTTT. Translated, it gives CASSQGGDQPQHF.

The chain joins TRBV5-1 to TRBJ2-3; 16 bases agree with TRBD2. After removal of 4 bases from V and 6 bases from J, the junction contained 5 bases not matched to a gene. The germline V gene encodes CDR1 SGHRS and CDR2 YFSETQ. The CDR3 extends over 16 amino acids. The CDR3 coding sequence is TGCGCCAGCAGCCAGGGACTAGCGGGAGGGGCGGATACGCAGTATTTT. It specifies CASSQGLAGGADTQYF. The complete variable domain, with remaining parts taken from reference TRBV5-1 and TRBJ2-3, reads KAGVTQTPRYLIKTRGQQVTLSCSPISGHRSVSWYQQTPGQGLQFLFEYFSETQRNKGNFPGRFSGRQFSNSRSEMNVSTLELGDSALYLCASSQGLAGGADTQYFGPGTRLTVL.

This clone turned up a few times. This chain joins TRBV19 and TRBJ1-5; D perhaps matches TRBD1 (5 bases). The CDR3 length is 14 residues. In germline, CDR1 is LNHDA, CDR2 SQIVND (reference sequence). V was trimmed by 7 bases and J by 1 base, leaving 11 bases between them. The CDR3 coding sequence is TGTGCCAGTACCAAGGAGGGGAGCAATCAGCCCCAGCATTTT. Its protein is CASTKEGSNQPQHF.

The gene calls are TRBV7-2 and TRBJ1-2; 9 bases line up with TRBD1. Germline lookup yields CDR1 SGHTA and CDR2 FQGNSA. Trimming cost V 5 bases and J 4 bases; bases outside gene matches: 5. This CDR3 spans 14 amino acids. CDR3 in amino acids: CASSQGTGTYGYTF. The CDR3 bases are TGTGCCAGCAGCCAGGGGACAGGGACCTATGGCTACACCTTC.

The CDR3 here is CASSYQSRGHEQYF. In DNA form, the CDR3 reads TGTGCCAGCAGTTACCAGAGCAGGGGCCACGAGCAGTACTTC. This rearrangement joins TRBV6-5 to TRBJ2-7, with a possible D match to TRBD1 (6 bases). Germline V gene sequence: CDR1 MNHEY, CDR2 SVGAGI. Trimming cost V 2 bases and J 5 bases, with 13 bases left between them. CDR3 length equals 14 residues.

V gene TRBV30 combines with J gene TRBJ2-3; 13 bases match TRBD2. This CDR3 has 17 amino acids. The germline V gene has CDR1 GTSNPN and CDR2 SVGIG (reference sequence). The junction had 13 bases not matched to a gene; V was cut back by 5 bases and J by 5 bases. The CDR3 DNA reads TGTGCCTGGGCTACTAGCGGGAGGGCGATTTCACGAGATACGCAGTATTTT. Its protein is CAWATSGRAISRDTQYF. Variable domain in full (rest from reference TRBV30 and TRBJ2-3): SQTIHQWPATLVQPVGSPLSLECTVEGTSNPNLYWYRQAAGRGLQLLFYSVGIGQISSEVPQNLSASRPQDRQFILSSKKLLLSDSGFYLCAWATSGRAISRDTQYFGPGTRLTVL.

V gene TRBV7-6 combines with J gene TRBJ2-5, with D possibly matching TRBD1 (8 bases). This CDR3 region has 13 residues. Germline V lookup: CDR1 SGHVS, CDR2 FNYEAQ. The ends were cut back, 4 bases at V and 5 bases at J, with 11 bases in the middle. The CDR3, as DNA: TGTGCCAGCAGCTCACAGGGGGGGGAGACCCAGTACTTC. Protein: CASSSQGGETQYF.

For the CDR3, the DNA is TGTGCCCAGGGGATTGAAGCTTTCTTT. As protein: CAQGIEAFF. The chain is built from TRBV6-4 and TRBJ1-1; possibly TRBD1 for D (6 bases). Per the germline V gene, CDR1 is MRHNA and CDR2 is SNTAGT. CDR3 length: 9 amino acids. The ends were cut back, 11 bases at V and 7 bases at J, with 8 bases in the middle.

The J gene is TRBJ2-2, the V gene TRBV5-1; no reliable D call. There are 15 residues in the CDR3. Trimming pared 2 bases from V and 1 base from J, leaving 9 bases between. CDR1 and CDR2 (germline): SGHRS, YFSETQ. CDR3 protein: CASSLMAENTGELFF. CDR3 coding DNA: TGCGCCAGCAGCTTAATGGCAGAGAACACCGGGGAGCTGTTTTTT.

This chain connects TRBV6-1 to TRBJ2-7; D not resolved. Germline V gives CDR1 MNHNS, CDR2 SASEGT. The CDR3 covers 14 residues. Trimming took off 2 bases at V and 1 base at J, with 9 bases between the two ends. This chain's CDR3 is CASSETIRSYEQYF. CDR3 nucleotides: TGTGCCAGCAGTGAAACCATCCGGTCCTACGAGCAGTACTTC.

The CDR3 loop is CASSSTGLNSGNTIYF. In nucleotides, the CDR3 is TGCGCCAGCAGCTCCACAGGATTAAACTCTGGAAACACCATATATTTT. The chain uses TRBV5-1 and TRBJ1-3; D is possibly TRBD1 (5 bases). The CDR3 extends over 16 amino acids. CDR1 and CDR2 (germline): SGHRS, YFSETQ. V lost 3 bases to trimming and J lost 0 bases, with 13 bases between them.

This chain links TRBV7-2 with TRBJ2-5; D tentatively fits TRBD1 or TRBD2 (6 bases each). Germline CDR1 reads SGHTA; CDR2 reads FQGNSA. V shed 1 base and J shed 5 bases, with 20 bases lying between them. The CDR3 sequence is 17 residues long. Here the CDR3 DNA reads TGTGCCAGCAGCTTAGGGAAGGCGGGACACTGGAGGGAGACCCAGTACTTC. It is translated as CASSLGKAGHWRETQYF. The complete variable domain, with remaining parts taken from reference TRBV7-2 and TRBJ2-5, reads GAGVSQSPSNKVTEKGKDVELRCDPISGHTALYWYRQSLGQGLEFLIYFQGNSAPDKSGLPSDRFSAERTGGSVSTLTIQRTQQEDSAVYLCASSLGKAGHWRETQYFGPGTRLLVL.